This T cell receptor beta chain was identified during a study of shared clonotypes between healthy human individuals. Study summary: Samples came from two female and a few male donors aged 18 to 49.

Comment on this clone: Its antigen is unidentified.

Sequencing used immunoSEQ multiplex PCR; TCRdb keeps in-frame clones, though not all of them. The sample shows nearly 2 million clones, about 95% of them seen only once. With 4 bases clipped from V and 11 bases from J, the junction kept 5 bases outside the gene matches. The CDR3 length is 14 residues. Looked up from germline, CDR1 is SGHNT and CDR2 is YYREEE (reference sequence). Terminally differentiated effector memory CD45RA+ cells were excluded by CCR7 positive selection of CD45RO-negative cells. Adult donors, all healthy and HIV-negative, had no recent acute infections or vaccinations. Findings and caveats of the study: Sequencing depth was predicted to influence how clonotypes are shared among donors. Across subsets, estimated richness was generally greater for naive than for memory populations.

Specimen: naive CD8+ T cells sorted from blood. This rearrangement joins TRBV5-4 to TRBJ2-3; 15 positions agree with TRBD2. The TCR sequence derives from a man aged 18 to 35 in good health. The DNA of the CDR3 is TGTGCCAGCAGCCCCGGACTAGCGGGAGGGGGGCAGTATTTT. As protein: CASSPGLAGGGQYF.